This T cell receptor (beta chain) was retrieved from a study of T cell responses to AZD1222 COVID-19 vaccine. Measured with immunoSEQ multiplex PCR; TCRdb has only the in-frame clones, and not every one. The data show approximately 140,000 clones, 75% to 90% seen once. The CDR3 runs to 14 residues. Per the germline V gene, CDR1 is SGHKS and CDR2 is YYEKEE (reference sequence). V was cut by 7 bases and J by 0 bases, with 13 bases left in between. The sequencing here drew on peripheral blood, taken 28 days after the second AZD1222 dose. The receptor comes from an adult who received the AZD1222 COVID-19 vaccine. This chain joins TRBV5-5 and TRBJ1-1; D might be TRBD1 (5 bases). The CDR3 reads CASGELQVNTEAFF. CDR3 DNA sequence: TGTGCCAGCGGTGAGTTACAGGTGAACACTGAAGCTTTCTTT.